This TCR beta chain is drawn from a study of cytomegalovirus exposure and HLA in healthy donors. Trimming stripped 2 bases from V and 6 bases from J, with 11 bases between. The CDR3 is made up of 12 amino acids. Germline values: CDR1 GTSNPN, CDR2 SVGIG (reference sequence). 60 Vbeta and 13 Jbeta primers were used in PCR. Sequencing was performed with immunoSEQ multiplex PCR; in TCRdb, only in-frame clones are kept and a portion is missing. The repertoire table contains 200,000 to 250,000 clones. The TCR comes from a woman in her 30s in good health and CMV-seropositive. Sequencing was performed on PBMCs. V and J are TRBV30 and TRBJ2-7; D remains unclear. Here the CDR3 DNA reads TGTGCCTGGAGTTCAAGTACGGGCGAGCAGTACTTC. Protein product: CAWSSSTGEQYF.